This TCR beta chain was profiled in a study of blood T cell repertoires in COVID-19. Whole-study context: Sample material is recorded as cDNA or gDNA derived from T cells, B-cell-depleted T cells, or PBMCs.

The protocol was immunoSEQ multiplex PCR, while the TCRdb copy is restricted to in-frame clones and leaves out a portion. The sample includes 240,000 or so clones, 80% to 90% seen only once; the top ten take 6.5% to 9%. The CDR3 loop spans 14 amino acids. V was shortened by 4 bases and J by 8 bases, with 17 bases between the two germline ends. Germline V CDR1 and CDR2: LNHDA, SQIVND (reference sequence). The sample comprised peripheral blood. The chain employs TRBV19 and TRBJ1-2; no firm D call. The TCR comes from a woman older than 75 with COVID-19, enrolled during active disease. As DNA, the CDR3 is TGTGCCAGTAGTACAGGAACGGCCCGAGAAGGCTACACCTTC. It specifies CASSTGTAREGYTF. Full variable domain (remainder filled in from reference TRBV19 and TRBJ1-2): DGGITQSPKYLFRKEGQNVTLSCEQNLNHDAMYWYRQDPGQGLRLIYYSQIVNDFQKGDIAEGYSVSREKKESFPLTVTSAQKNPTAFYLCASSTGTAREGYTFGSGTRLTVV.